The T cell receptor (beta chain) described here comes from a study of neurological immune-mediated disorders. Notes on the study in general: Expanded clones shared no CDR3 amino acid sequences across subjects, suggesting private repertoires in all groups.

By 5'RACE with 10-nucleotide random UMIs, the cDNA was made. One entry per CDR3 protein, called by TCRdb with MiXCR from the 5' RACE reads. The table shows under 45,000 distinct CDR3 sequences, with about 22% occurring only once. Time point indicated: technical triplicate 3. This clonotype was observed at least ten times. Its antigen is undetermined. The CDR3 runs to 15 residues. V lost 6 bases, J lost 3 bases, and 14 bases lay in between. This clonotype was sampled from a man between 60 and 75 years old with HTLV-1-associated myelopathy (HAM/TSP). The chain employs TRBV12-3 or TRBV12-4 and TRBJ2-2; tentatively, D is TRBD1 (5 bases). The sequencing sample was made of PBMCs. CDR3 protein: CASSLTVQDTGELFF. CDR3 sequence (DNA): TGTGCCAGCAGCCTGACAGTTCAGGACACCGGGGAGCTGTTTTTT.